One and the same sample provided the 24 T cell receptor beta chains below, sequenced in a study of T cells in localized non-small cell lung cancer. Sequencing was performed with immunoSEQ multiplex PCR; in TCRdb, only in-frame clones are kept and a portion is missing. The sample has 100,000 to 150,000 clones; 70% to 90% are singletons. The source material was peripheral blood, sampled before any cancer treatment. These receptors all stem from an older female donor with stage I lung adenocarcinoma.

This clone has only one observation. V usage is TRBV5-1 and J usage is TRBJ2-7; TRBD2 matches 11 bases. Trimming removed 4 bases from V and 4 bases from J; junction bases left unmatched: 4. This CDR3 is 14 amino acids long. From germline, CDR1 is SGHRS and CDR2 YFSETQ. The CDR3 DNA sequence: TGCGCCAGCAGCCCAATAGCGGGAGGGTACGAGCAGTACTTC. This encodes CASSPIAGGYEQYF.

This chain links TRBV11-1 with TRBJ2-5, with D perhaps TRBD1 (5 bases). V lost 5 bases to trimming and J lost 9 bases, with 22 bases between them. The CDR3 totals 15 residues. Germline V gene lookup returns CDR1 SGHAT and CDR2 FQDESV (reference sequence). The CDR3 DNA sequence: TGTGCCAGCAGCCAGGGATCGTCGGACGGAGTGTCCCAGTACTTC. Amino acid sequence: CASSQGSSDGVSQYF.

The chain carries TRBV11-3 and TRBJ1-5, with D unresolved. CDR3 length: 11 residues. Germline CDR1 is SGHNT and CDR2 is YENEEA. V shed 8 bases and J shed 5 bases, with 7 bases lying between them. CDR3 sequence (DNA): TGTGCCAGCGTGTGGGATCAGCCCCAGCATTTT. Translation: CASVWDQPQHF.

The gene calls are TRBV28 and TRBJ1-4; D is perhaps TRBD1 (5 bases). Germline lookup yields CDR1 MDHEN and CDR2 SYDVKM. CDR3 length: 18 amino acids. V was clipped by 6 bases and J by 4 bases, with 24 bases between them. DNA of the CDR3: TGTGCCAGCAGGTCTATACCGGGACGCCTAGGAGTTAATGAAAAACTGTTTTTT. Encoded protein: CASRSIPGRLGVNEKLFF.

The gene calls are TRBV9 and TRBJ2-7; possibly TRBD2 for D (6 bases). The CDR3 is 15 residues long. Per germline, CDR1 SGDLS and CDR2 YYNGEE. The V end was cut by 2 bases, the J end by 0 bases, with 12 bases between. CDR3 bases: TGTGCCAGCAGCGTTAGCGGCGATTACTCCTACGAGCAGTACTTC. The encoded protein is CASSVSGDYSYEQYF.

The chain links TRBV7-9 to TRBJ1-4, with D perhaps TRBD1 (5 bases). Trimming shortened V by 5 bases and J by 8 bases, and 15 bases separated the two germline ends. Looked up from germline, CDR1 is SEHNR and CDR2 is FQNEAQ (reference sequence). This CDR3 contains 14 residues. The chain's CDR3 is CASSLEAGREKLFF. For the CDR3, the DNA is TGTGCCAGCAGCCTAGAGGCAGGGAGGGAAAAACTGTTTTTT.

The V call is TRBV2, the J call TRBJ2-5, with a tentative D call TRBD1 (5 bases). Deletions cut 7 bases from V and 3 bases from J, with 12 bases between. The CDR3 totals 13 residues. CDR1 and CDR2 from the germline V gene are SNHLY and FYNNEI. This CDR3 reads CASTLDKKETQYF. The CDR3 DNA reads TGTGCCAGCACCCTGGACAAGAAAGAGACCCAGTACTTC.

This clone has a single count. The chain recombines TRBV9 with TRBJ2-1; D remains ambiguous. The germline CDR1 and CDR2 sequences are SGDLS and YYNGEE. V was clipped by 6 bases and J by 1 base, with 8 bases between them. The CDR3 totals 13 residues. The CDR3 loop reads CASKGASYNEQFF. The DNA of the CDR3 is TGTGCCAGCAAGGGCGCTTCCTACAATGAGCAGTTCTTC.

The V call is TRBV5-1, the J call TRBJ2-2, with 11 bases fitting TRBD2. The germline gives CDR1 SGHRS, CDR2 YFSETQ. CDR3 length equals 16 residues. J gave up 2 bases and V 4 bases, and 4 bases lay outside the gene matches. The CDR3 coding sequence is TGCGCCAGCAGCGGGCTAGCGGGAGGAAACACCGGGGAGCTGTTTTTT. As protein: CASSGLAGGNTGELFF.

The chain joins TRBV27 to TRBJ2-2, with 9 bases identical to TRBD2. This CDR3 comprises 16 residues. CDR1 is MNHEY and CDR2 is SMNVEV in the germline V gene (reference sequence). Losses at the gene ends were 1 base for V and 6 bases for J; bases not matched to a gene: 6. CDR3 nucleotides: TGTGCCAGCAGTTTATTTGGCGGGAGGGAGGCCGGGGAGCTGTTTTTT. Its translation: CASSLFGGREAGELFF.

The J gene is TRBJ2-3, the V gene TRBV28; D not certain. The V gene lost 3 bases and the J gene lost 7 bases, with 8 bases spanning the gap. The CDR3 length is 12 residues. Germline lookup yields CDR1 MDHEN and CDR2 SYDVKM. CDR3 nucleotides: TGTGCCAGCAGTTTCCCCCTAAATACGCAGTATTTT. This sequence encodes CASSFPLNTQYF.

The rearrangement uses TRBV6-1 and TRBJ1-1; no firm D call. Germline assignment: CDR1 MNHNS and CDR2 SASEGT. V was shortened by 6 bases and J by 3 bases, with 11 bases between the two germline ends. CDR3 length: 13 residues. This chain's CDR3 is CASRVSEYTEAFF. CDR3 sequence (DNA): TGTGCCAGCAGGGTATCGGAGTACACTGAAGCTTTCTTT.

The CDR3 is CASSKDASQETQYF. In DNA, the CDR3 is TGTGCCAGCAGCAAAGACGCCAGCCAAGAGACCCAGTACTTC. The gene calls are TRBV21-1 and TRBJ2-5; TRBD1 was called by the table and not checked on the DNA. TRBV21-1 is a pseudogene locus. The CDR3 length is 14 residues.

The chain has TRBV6-4 and TRBJ1-1; D call uncertain. Germline V CDR1 and CDR2: MRHNA, SNTAGT. This CDR3 is built from 15 residues. V was shortened by 3 bases and J by 3 bases, with 14 bases between the two germline ends. CDR3 region: CASSEELDPYTEAFF. The DNA of the CDR3 is TGTGCCAGCAGTGAAGAGCTGGATCCCTACACTGAAGCTTTCTTT.

This clone appeared once. The V gene is TRBV6-5, the J gene TRBJ2-7, with 8 bases fitting TRBD2. After removal of 5 bases from V and 2 bases from J, the junction contained 2 bases not matched to a gene. Germline V gene data show CDR1 as MNHEY and CDR2 as SVGAGI. This CDR3 contains 13 residues. The CDR3 spells CASSRTSPYEQYF. As DNA, the CDR3 is TGTGCCAGCAGTAGGACTAGCCCCTACGAGCAGTACTTC.

V usage is TRBV30 and J usage is TRBJ1-1; D not resolved. V lost 6 bases and J lost 6, with 11 bases in between. Germline CDR1 reads GTSNPN; CDR2 reads SVGIG (reference sequence). This CDR3 comprises 11 residues. The DNA for the CDR3 is TGTGCCTGCCTGATTGTCCCTGAAGCTTTCTTT. Translated: CACLIVPEAFF. Full variable domain (rest looked up from reference TRBV30 and TRBJ1-1): SQTIHQWPATLVQPVGSPLSLECTVEGTSNPNLYWYRQAAGRGLQLLFYSVGIGQISSEVPQNLSASRPQDRQFILSSKKLLLSDSGFYLCACLIVPEAFFGQGTRLTVV.

The genes are TRBV6-1 and TRBJ2-1; D ambiguous. In germline, CDR1 is MNHNS, CDR2 SASEGT. Trimming removed 3 bases at V and 3 bases at J, with 6 bases between. The CDR3 is made up of 13 amino acids. CDR3 loop: CASSDQIYNEQFF. For the CDR3, the DNA is TGTGCCAGCAGTGATCAGATCTACAATGAGCAGTTCTTC.

This chain links TRBV6-5 with TRBJ2-3, with 8 bases lining up with TRBD2. The CDR3 is 13 amino acids. From germline, CDR1 is MNHEY and CDR2 SVGAGI. The junction had 3 bases not matched to a gene; V was cut back by 6 bases and J by 4 bases. The CDR3 nucleotides are TGTGCCAGCAGCCGGGGACTAGCAGATACGCAGTATTTT. Its translation is CASSRGLADTQYF.

This clone came up a few times. J is TRBJ1-1 and V is TRBV5-1, with D possibly TRBD1 on 6 matching bases. Deletions cut 1 base from V and 5 bases from J, with 18 bases between. The CDR3 consists of 16 residues. The germline V gene encodes CDR1 SGHRS and CDR2 YFSETQ. The CDR3 DNA sequence: TGCGCCAGCAGCTTGTTTGGACAGCCGGAGAGTACTGAAGCTTTCTTT. This translates into CASSLFGQPESTEAFF.

This chain uses TRBV2 with TRBJ1-2; no clear D. Trimming pared 2 bases from V and 5 bases from J, leaving 18 bases between. Germline CDR1 and CDR2: SNHLY and FYNNEI. This CDR3 region has 16 residues. The CDR3 loop reads CASSETAQAVGYGYTF. CDR3 DNA sequence: TGTGCCAGCAGTGAAACGGCCCAGGCAGTCGGGTATGGCTACACCTTC.

The chain is built from TRBV19 and TRBJ2-2; D tentatively reads TRBD1 or TRBD2 (5 bases each). CDR1 LNHDA and CDR2 SQIVND come from the germline V gene (reference sequence). This CDR3 spans 15 amino acids. Trimming cost V 5 bases and J 5 bases, with 15 bases left between them. CDR3 DNA sequence: TGTGCCAGTAGTCCCGGAGTTGGGGGTACCGGGGAGCTGTTTTTT. This sequence encodes CASSPGVGGTGELFF.

Here the CDR3 reads CASSPGLSTDTQYF. CDR3 DNA: TGTGCCAGCAGTCCTGGCCTTAGCACAGATACGCAGTATTTT. The chain carries TRBV28 and TRBJ2-3; D is unresolved. Per the germline V gene, CDR1 is MDHEN and CDR2 is SYDVKM. The V end lost 5 bases, the J end lost 0 bases, and 9 bases lay between the germline ends. The CDR3 covers 14 residues.

The V gene is TRBV27, the J gene TRBJ1-2; tentatively, D is TRBD1 (5 bases). V lost 5 bases, J lost 4 bases, and 26 bases lay in between. CDR3 length: 18 amino acids. The germline gives CDR1 MNHEY, CDR2 SMNVEV (reference sequence). The CDR3 spells CASSMGGTTFSGPYGYTF. CDR3 in DNA: TGTGCCAGCAGTATGGGGGGGACTACCTTCTCCGGGCCCTATGGCTACACCTTC.

V and J are TRBV2 and TRBJ2-7; D is perhaps TRBD2 (6 bases). Between the trimmed V and J ends, which lost 5 bases and 0 bases, there was a span of 11 bases. The CDR3 is made up of 14 amino acids. Germline-derived CDR1 and CDR2 are SNHLY and FYNNEI. The CDR3 protein is CASSRDSVSYEQYF. CDR3 DNA: TGTGCCAGCAGTAGGGACTCCGTCTCCTACGAGCAGTACTTC.